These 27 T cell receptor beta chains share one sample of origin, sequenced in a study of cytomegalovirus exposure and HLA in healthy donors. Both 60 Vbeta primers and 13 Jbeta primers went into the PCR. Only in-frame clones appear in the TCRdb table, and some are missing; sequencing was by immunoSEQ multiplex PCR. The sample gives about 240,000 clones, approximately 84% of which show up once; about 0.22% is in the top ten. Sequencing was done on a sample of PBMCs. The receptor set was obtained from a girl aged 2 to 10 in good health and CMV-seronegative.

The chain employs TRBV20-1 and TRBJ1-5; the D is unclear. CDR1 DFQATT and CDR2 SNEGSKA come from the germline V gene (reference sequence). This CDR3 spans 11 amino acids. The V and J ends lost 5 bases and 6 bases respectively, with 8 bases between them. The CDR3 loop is CSAGASQPQHF. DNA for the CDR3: TGCAGTGCTGGAGCTAGTCAGCCCCAGCATTTT.

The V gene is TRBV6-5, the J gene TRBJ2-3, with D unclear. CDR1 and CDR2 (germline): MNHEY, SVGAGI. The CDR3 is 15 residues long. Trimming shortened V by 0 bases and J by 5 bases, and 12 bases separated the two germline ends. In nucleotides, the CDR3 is TGTGCCAGCAGTTACTCGAACGTTGTAGTAGATACGCAGTATTTT. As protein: CASSYSNVVVDTQYF.

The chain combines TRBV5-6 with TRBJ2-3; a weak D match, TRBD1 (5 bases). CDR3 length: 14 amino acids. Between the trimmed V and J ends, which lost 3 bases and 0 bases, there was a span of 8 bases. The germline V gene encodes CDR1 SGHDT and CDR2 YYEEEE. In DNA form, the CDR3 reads TGTGCCAGCAGCTACAGGACCAGCACAGATACGCAGTATTTT. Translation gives CASSYRTSTDTQYF.

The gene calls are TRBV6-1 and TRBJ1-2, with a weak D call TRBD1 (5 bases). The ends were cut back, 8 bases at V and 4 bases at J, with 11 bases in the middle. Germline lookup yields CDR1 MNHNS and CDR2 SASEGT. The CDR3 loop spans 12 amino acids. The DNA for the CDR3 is TGTGCCAGCGGCGGACACCCCTATGGCTACACCTTC. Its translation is CASGGHPYGYTF.

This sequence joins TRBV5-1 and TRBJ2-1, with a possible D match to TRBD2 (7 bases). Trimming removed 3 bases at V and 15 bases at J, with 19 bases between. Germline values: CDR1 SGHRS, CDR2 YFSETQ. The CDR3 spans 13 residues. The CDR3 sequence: CASSYFGGRDPFF. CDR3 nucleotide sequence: TGCGCCAGCAGCTACTTCGGGGGGCGGGATCCGTTCTTC.

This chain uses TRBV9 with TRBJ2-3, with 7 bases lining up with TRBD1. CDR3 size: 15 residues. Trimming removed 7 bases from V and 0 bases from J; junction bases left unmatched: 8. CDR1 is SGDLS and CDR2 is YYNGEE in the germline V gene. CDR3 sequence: CASSGTETSTDTQYF. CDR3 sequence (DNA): TGTGCCAGCTCAGGGACAGAGACTAGCACAGATACGCAGTATTTT.

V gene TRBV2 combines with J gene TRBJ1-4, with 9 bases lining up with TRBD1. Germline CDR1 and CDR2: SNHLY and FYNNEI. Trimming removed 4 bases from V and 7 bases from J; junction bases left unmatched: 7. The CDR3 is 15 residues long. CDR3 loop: CASSVGGTGLEKLFF. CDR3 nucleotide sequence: TGTGCCAGCAGTGTAGGTGGGACAGGGCTTGAAAAACTGTTTTTT. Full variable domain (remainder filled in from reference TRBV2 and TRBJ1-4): EPEVTQTPSHQVTQMGQEVILRCVPISNHLYFYWYRQILGQKVEFLVSFYNNEISEKSEIFDDQFSVERPDGSNFTLKIRSTKLEDSAMYFCASSVGGTGLEKLFFGSGTQLSVL.

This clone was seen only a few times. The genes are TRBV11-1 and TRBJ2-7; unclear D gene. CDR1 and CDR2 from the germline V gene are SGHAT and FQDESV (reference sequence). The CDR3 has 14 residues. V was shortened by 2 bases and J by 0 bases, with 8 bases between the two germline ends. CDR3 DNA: TGTGCCAGCAGCTTATACGGGTACTCCTACGAGCAGTACTTC. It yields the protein CASSLYGYSYEQYF.

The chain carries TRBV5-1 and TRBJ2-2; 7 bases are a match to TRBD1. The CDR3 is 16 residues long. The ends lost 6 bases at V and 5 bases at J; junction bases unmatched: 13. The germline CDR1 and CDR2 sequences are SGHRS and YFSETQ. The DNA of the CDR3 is TGCGCCAGCACCACAGGGGCCCCACGGAATACCGGGGAGCTGTTTTTT. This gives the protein CASTTGAPRNTGELFF.

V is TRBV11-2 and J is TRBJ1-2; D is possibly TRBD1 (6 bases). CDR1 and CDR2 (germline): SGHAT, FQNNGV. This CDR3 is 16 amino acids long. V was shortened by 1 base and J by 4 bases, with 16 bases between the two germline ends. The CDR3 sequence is CASSLGGKQGLYGYTF. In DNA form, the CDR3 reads TGTGCCAGCAGCTTAGGAGGAAAACAGGGTCTCTATGGCTACACCTTC.

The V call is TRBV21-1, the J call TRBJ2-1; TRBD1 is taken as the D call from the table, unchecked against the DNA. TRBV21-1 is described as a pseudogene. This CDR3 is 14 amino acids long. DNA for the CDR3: TGTGCCAGCAGGAACAGGGTCTCCTACAATGAGCAGTTCTTC. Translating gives CASRNRVSYNEQFF.

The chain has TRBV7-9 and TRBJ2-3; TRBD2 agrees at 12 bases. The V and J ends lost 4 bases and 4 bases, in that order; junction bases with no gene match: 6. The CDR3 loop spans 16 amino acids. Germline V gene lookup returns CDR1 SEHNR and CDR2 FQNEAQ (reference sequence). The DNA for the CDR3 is TGTGCCAGCAGCTCCCCTAGCGGGAGGGCATCAGATACGCAGTATTTT. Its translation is CASSSPSGRASDTQYF.

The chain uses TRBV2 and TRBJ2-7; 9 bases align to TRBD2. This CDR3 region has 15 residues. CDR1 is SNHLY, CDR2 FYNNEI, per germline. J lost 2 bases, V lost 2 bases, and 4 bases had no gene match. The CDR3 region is CASSELAGGTYEQYF. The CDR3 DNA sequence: TGTGCCAGCAGTGAACTCGCGGGGGGGACCTACGAGCAGTACTTC. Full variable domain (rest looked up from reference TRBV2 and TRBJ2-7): EPEVTQTPSHQVTQMGQEVILRCVPISNHLYFYWYRQILGQKVEFLVSFYNNEISEKSEIFDDQFSVERPDGSNFTLKIRSTKLEDSAMYFCASSELAGGTYEQYFGPGTRLTVT.

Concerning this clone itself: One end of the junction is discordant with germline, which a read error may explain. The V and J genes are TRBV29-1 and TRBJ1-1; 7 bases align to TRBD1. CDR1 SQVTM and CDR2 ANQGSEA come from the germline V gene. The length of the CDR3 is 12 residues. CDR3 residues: CSAEERGRKGSF. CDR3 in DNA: TGCAGCGCCGAGGAGAGGGGGCGGAAGGGAAGCTTT.

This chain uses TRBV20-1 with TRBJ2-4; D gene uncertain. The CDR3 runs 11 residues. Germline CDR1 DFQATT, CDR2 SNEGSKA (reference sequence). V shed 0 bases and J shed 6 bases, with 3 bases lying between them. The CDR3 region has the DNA TGCAGTGCTAGAGACAGAAACATTCAGTACTTC. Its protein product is CSARDRNIQYF.

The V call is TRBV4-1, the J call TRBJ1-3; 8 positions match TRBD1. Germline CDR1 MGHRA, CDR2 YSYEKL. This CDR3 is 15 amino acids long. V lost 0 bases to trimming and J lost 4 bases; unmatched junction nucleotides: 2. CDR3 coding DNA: TGCGCCAGCAGCCAAGATCGGGACAGGGGAAACACCATATATTTT. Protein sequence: CASSQDRDRGNTIYF.

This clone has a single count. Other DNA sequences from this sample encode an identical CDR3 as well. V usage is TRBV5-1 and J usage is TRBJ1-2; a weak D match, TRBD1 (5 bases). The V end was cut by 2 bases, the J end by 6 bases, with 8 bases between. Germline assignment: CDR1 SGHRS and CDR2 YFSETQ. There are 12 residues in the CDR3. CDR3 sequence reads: CASSFQGDGYTF. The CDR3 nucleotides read TGCGCCAGCAGCTTTCAGGGTGATGGCTACACCTTC.

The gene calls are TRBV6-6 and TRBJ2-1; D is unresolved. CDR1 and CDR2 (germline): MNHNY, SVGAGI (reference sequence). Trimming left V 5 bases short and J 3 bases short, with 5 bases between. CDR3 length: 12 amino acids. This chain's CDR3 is CASSGLYNEQFF. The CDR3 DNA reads TGTGCCAGCAGTGGGCTCTACAATGAGCAGTTCTTC.

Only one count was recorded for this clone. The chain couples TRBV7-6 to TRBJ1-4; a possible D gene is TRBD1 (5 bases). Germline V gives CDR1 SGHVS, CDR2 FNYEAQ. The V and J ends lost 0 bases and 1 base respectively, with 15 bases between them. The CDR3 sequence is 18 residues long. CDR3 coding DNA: TGTGCCAGCAGCTTAGCCCCCCAGGGCCTGAGAACTAATGAAAAACTGTTTTTT. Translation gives CASSLAPQGLRTNEKLFF.

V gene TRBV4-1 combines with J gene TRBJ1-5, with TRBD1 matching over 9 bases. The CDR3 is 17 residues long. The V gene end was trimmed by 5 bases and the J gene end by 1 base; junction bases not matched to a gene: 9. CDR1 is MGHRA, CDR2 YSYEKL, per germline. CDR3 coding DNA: TGCGCCAGCAGCGCATTAGTGACAGGGGGGAGCAATCAGCCCCAGCATTTT. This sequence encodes CASSALVTGGSNQPQHF.

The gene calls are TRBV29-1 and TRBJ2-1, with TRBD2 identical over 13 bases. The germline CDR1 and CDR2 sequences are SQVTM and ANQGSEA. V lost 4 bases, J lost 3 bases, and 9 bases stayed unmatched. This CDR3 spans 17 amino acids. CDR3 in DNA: TGCAGCGTTGGTGGAGCGACTAGCGGGAGGAGCTACAATGAGCAGTTCTTC. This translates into CSVGGATSGRSYNEQFF.

CDR3 bases: TGCGCCAGCAGCTTGGTAGGGACAGTGGGCAATGAGCAGTTCTTC. It codes for CASSLVGTVGNEQFF. The chain links TRBV5-1 to TRBJ2-1; 7 nucleotides align to TRBD1. This CDR3 region has 15 residues. The V gene's germline CDR1 is SGHRS and CDR2 YFSETQ. J was trimmed by 6 bases and V by 0 bases; bases with no gene match: 6. The full variable domain, rest sourced from reference TRBV5-1 and TRBJ2-1, is KAGVTQTPRYLIKTRGQQVTLSCSPISGHRSVSWYQQTPGQGLQFLFEYFSETQRNKGNFPGRFSGRQFSNSRSEMNVSTLELGDSALYLCASSLVGTVGNEQFFGPGTRLTVL.

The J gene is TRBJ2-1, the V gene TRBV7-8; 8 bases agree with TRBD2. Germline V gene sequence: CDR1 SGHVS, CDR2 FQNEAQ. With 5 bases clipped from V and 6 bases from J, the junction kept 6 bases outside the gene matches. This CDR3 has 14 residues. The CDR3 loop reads CASSPPGGSNEQFF. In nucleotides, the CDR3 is TGTGCCAGCAGCCCCCCGGGAGGGAGCAATGAGCAGTTCTTC.

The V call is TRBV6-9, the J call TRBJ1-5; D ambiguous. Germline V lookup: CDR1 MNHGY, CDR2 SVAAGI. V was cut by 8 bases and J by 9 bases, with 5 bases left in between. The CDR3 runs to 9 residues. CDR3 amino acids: CASGRPQHF. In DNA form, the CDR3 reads TGTGCCAGCGGCCGGCCCCAGCATTTT.

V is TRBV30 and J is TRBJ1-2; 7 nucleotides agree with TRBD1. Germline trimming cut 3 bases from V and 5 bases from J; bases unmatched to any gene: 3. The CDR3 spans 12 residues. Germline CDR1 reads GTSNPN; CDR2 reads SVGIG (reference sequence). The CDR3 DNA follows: TGTGCCTGGAGCAGGGGGGATTATGGCTACACCTTC. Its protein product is CAWSRGDYGYTF.

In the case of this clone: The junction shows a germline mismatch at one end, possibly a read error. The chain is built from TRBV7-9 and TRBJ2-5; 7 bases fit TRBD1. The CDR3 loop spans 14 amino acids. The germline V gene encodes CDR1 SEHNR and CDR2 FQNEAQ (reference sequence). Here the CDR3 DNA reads TGTTCCAGCAGCTCACCGCAGGGGGAGGAGACCCAGTACTTC. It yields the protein CSSSSPQGEETQYF.

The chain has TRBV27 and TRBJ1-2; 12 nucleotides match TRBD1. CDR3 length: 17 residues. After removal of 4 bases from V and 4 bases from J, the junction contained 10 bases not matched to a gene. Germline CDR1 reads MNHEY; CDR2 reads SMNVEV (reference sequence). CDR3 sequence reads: CASSYAPGQGAGYGYTF. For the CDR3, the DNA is TGTGCCAGCAGTTATGCTCCGGGACAGGGGGCAGGCTATGGCTACACCTTC.